Sequencing of this TCR beta chain was carried out in a study of cytomegalovirus exposure and HLA in healthy donors. This PCR relied on a set of 60 Vbeta primers and 13 Jbeta primers. Assay: immunoSEQ multiplex PCR; the TCRdb copy retains only in-frame clones and omits some. The data show more than 90,000 clones, 70% to 80% seen once. Germline CDR1 reads MNHEY; CDR2 reads SVGAGI. The CDR3 has 13 amino acids. V lost 6 bases and J 1 base, leaving 9 bases between the germline ends. Study-level findings and limits: A later analysis found TCR association rates differed by HLA locus, highest for DRB1 and lowest for HLA-C. By a later analysis, the bulk of CMV-associated TCR beta chains appeared HLA-restricted. Some V segments, including TRBV6-2 and TRBV6-3, were excluded as indistinguishable.

Concerning this clone: Its antigen remains unidentified.

The TCR was taken from a woman aged 45-60 years in good health and CMV-seropositive. The J gene is TRBJ1-1, the V gene TRBV6-5; possibly TRBD1 for D (6 bases). What was sequenced was PBMCs. The CDR3 nucleotides read TGTGCCAGCAGCTGGACAGCGAACACTGAAGCTTTCTTT. Protein product: CASSWTANTEAFF.